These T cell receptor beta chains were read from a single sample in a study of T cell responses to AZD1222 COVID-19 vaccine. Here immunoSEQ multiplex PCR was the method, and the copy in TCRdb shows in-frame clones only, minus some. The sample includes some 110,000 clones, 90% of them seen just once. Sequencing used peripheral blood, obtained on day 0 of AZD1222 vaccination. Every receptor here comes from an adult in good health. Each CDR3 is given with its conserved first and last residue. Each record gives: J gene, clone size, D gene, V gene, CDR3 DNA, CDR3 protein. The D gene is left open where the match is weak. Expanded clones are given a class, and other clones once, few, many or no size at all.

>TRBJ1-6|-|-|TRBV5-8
TGTGCCAGCAGCTTGGGAGGGTCACCCCTCCACTTT
CASSLGGSPLHF
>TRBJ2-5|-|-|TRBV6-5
TGTGCCAGTACAACCGGGACCGGCCAAGAGACCCAGTACTTC
CASTTGTGQETQYF
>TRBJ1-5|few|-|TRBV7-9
TGTGCCAGCAGCTTAGCAGGGGGAAGCAATCAGCCCCAGCATTTT
CASSLAGGSNQPQHF
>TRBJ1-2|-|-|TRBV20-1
TGCAGTGCTAGCTATGGCTACACCTTC
CSASYGYTF
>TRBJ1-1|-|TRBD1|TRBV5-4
TGTGCCAGCAGCCACGACGACAGGGTAGGGACTGAAGCTTTCTTT
CASSHDDRVGTEAFF
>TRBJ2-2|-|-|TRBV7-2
TGTGCCAGCAGCTCCTATACCGGGGAGCTGTTTTTT
CASSSYTGELFF
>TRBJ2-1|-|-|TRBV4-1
TGCGCCAGCAGCCGCGGGGGCGGAGCCTACAATGAGCAGTTCTTC
CASSRGGGAYNEQFF
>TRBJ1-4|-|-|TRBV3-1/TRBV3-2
TGTGCCAGCAGCCAAAACTTGGGAGGGAGAGGTGGTGAAAAACTGTTTTTT
CASSQNLGGRGGEKLFF
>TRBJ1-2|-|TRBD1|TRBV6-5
TGTGCCAGCAGTTCCCGGGACAGCAACTATGGCTACACCTTC
CASSSRDSNYGYTF
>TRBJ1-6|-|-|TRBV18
TGTGCCAGCTCACAGGGACACCCGTTGTATTCACCCCTCCACTTT
CASSQGHPLYSPLHF
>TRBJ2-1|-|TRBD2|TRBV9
TGTGCCAGCAGCGTGCGAGCGGGAGGGCCGACGGATGAGCAGTTCTTC
CASSVRAGGPTDEQFF